Listed below are T cell receptor beta chains from one sample, sequenced in a study. A single record per CDR3 protein comes from TCRdb applying MiXCR to the RT-PCR reads. This sample has about 680,000 distinct CDR3 sequences, with approximately 15% found just once. Sequenced material: memory CD4+ T cells from blood. The source is a female donor in good health, serving as a healthy control. Each CDR3 is given with its conserved first and last residue. Fields, in order: J gene, clone size, D gene, V gene, CDR3 length, CDR3 DNA, CDR3 protein. The D gene is left open where the match is weak. Clone size, where shown, is once, few, many, or a class for clones that have expanded.

j_gene: TRBJ2-1; abundance: few; d_gene: -; v_gene: TRBV7-2; len: 15; CDR3nt: TGTGCCAGCAGCTTAGGGATAACCACCTACAATGAGCAGTTCTTC; CDR3aa: CASSLGITTYNEQFF
j_gene: TRBJ1-6; abundance: -; d_gene: TRBD1; v_gene: TRBV6-1; len: 17; CDR3nt: TGTGCCAGCAGTGAGTTCTCGACAGGGCGAAATAATTCACCCCTCCACTTT; CDR3aa: CASSEFSTGRNNSPLHF
j_gene: TRBJ2-7; abundance: -; d_gene: TRBD1; v_gene: TRBV12-3/TRBV12-4; len: 16; CDR3nt: TGTGCCAGCAGTTGGATAACAGGGGGCGTGTTATACGAGCAGTACTTC; CDR3aa: CASSWITGGVLYEQYF
j_gene: TRBJ2-7; abundance: few; d_gene: TRBD1; v_gene: TRBV3-1; len: 14; CDR3nt: TGTGCCAGCAGCCATGGGACAGGGGGGAACGAGCAGTACTTC; CDR3aa: CASSHGTGGNEQYF
j_gene: TRBJ1-4; abundance: few; d_gene: TRBD1; v_gene: TRBV9; len: 15; CDR3nt: TGTGCCAGCAGTCCCAGGGGGCGCGGTAATGAAAAACTGTTTTTT; CDR3aa: CASSPRGRGNEKLFF
j_gene: TRBJ2-2; abundance: -; d_gene: TRBD2; v_gene: TRBV2; len: 16; CDR3nt: TGTGCCAGCAGGCCTGGGCCTAGCGGGACCACCGGGGAGCTGTTTTTT; CDR3aa: CASRPGPSGTTGELFF
j_gene: TRBJ2-7; abundance: many; d_gene: -; v_gene: TRBV10-3; len: 17; CDR3nt: TGTGCCATCAGTGGCCCCTCGAGCGGAGCCTCCTCCTACGAGCAGTACTTC; CDR3aa: CAISGPSSGASSYEQYF
j_gene: TRBJ2-1; abundance: few; d_gene: TRBD1; v_gene: TRBV7-2; len: 15; CDR3nt: TGTGCCAGCAGCGACGACAGGGGATCCTACAATGAGCAGTTCTTC; CDR3aa: CASSDDRGSYNEQFF
j_gene: TRBJ2-5; abundance: many; d_gene: TRBD1; v_gene: TRBV6-6; len: 14; CDR3nt: TGTGCCAGCAGGGCCGGGACAGGGGCCGAGACCCAGTACTTC; CDR3aa: CASRAGTGAETQYF
j_gene: TRBJ2-7; abundance: -; d_gene: -; v_gene: TRBV20-1; len: 14; CDR3nt: TGCAGTGCCAGAGACTCCGGGACCCCCTACGAGCAGTACTTC; CDR3aa: CSARDSGTPYEQYF
j_gene: TRBJ2-5; abundance: -; d_gene: -; v_gene: TRBV5-1; len: 15; CDR3nt: TGCGCCAGCAGCTTGGAGTCCCCTACAAGAGAGACCCAGTACTTC; CDR3aa: CASSLESPTRETQYF
j_gene: TRBJ2-5; abundance: many; d_gene: -; v_gene: TRBV10-3; len: 16; CDR3nt: TGTGCCATCAGTGAGTCTGGACGGATGGGTCTGGGGACCCAGTACTTC; CDR3aa: CAISESGRMGLGTQYF
j_gene: TRBJ1-4; abundance: few; d_gene: -; v_gene: TRBV10-3; len: 15; CDR3nt: TGTGCCATCAGTGAGTCTGAGGCATTAGGGGAAAAACTGTTTTTT; CDR3aa: CAISESEALGEKLFF
j_gene: TRBJ2-3; abundance: -; d_gene: -; v_gene: TRBV6-1; len: 14; CDR3nt: TGTGCCAGTAGGATGGTGTCGGGCACAGATACGCAGTATTTT; CDR3aa: CASRMVSGTDTQYF
j_gene: TRBJ2-7; abundance: -; d_gene: -; v_gene: TRBV20-1; len: 15; CDR3nt: TGCAGTGCTAATCGGGGGGCGATAGGAACCTACGAGCAGTACTTC; CDR3aa: CSANRGAIGTYEQYF
j_gene: TRBJ2-3; abundance: -; d_gene: TRBD2; v_gene: TRBV20-1; len: 13; CDR3nt: TGCAGTGCAAACCGAGCGGGAGTGGATACGCAGTATTTT; CDR3aa: CSANRAGVDTQYF
j_gene: TRBJ2-7; abundance: few; d_gene: TRBD1; v_gene: TRBV24-1; len: 15; CDR3nt: TGTGCCACCAGTGCCCGATCGGGGCAGGGGGACGAGCAGTACTTC; CDR3aa: CATSARSGQGDEQYF
j_gene: TRBJ2-1; abundance: -; d_gene: -; v_gene: TRBV3-1; len: 11; CDR3nt: TGTGCCAGCAGCCGGAGCAGTGAGCAGTTCTTC; CDR3aa: CASSRSSEQFF
j_gene: TRBJ1-6; abundance: -; d_gene: -; v_gene: TRBV28; len: 14; CDR3nt: TGTGCCAGCAGTTTAGCGGGGTCGAATTCACCCCTCCACTTT; CDR3aa: CASSLAGSNSPLHF
j_gene: TRBJ2-3; abundance: many; d_gene: -; v_gene: TRBV5-1; len: 15; CDR3nt: TGCGCCAGCAGCCTCACCCCGGGTACCACAGATACGCAGTATTTT; CDR3aa: CASSLTPGTTDTQYF
j_gene: TRBJ2-7; abundance: many; d_gene: TRBD1; v_gene: TRBV4-1; len: 16; CDR3nt: TGCGCCAGCAGCCGAGGACAGGGGGGCCTCAACTACGAGCAGTACTTC; CDR3aa: CASSRGQGGLNYEQYF
j_gene: TRBJ2-7; abundance: many; d_gene: -; v_gene: TRBV29-1; len: 13; CDR3nt: TGCAGCGCCCACCTGGGTAGGGAGGACGAGCAGTACTTC; CDR3aa: CSAHLGREDEQYF
j_gene: TRBJ2-1; abundance: -; d_gene: TRBD2; v_gene: TRBV7-2; len: 16; CDR3nt: TGTGCCAGCAGCTTAATTCCCGGGACTAGCGGGAGAGAGCAGTTCTTC; CDR3aa: CASSLIPGTSGREQFF
j_gene: TRBJ1-1; abundance: -; d_gene: -; v_gene: TRBV4-3; len: 14; CDR3nt: TGCGCCAGCAGCCAAGGGAGCACGGGGTCTGAAGCTTTCTTT; CDR3aa: CASSQGSTGSEAFF
j_gene: TRBJ2-1; abundance: -; d_gene: -; v_gene: TRBV15; len: 16; CDR3nt: TGTGCCACCAGCAGAGACAAGACTTTCTCCTACAATGAGCAGTTCTTC; CDR3aa: CATSRDKTFSYNEQFF
j_gene: TRBJ2-6; abundance: few; d_gene: -; v_gene: TRBV5-1; len: 18; CDR3nt: TGCGCCAGCAGCTTGGCATTCCAGGGTGGTATGGGGGCCAACGTCCTGACTTTC; CDR3aa: CASSLAFQGGMGANVLTF
j_gene: TRBJ1-2; abundance: few; d_gene: -; v_gene: TRBV10-3; len: 15; CDR3nt: TGTGCCATCAGTGGTCCAGGAGGGGACCCGGAGGGTTACACCTTC; CDR3aa: CAISGPGGDPEGYTF
j_gene: TRBJ1-5; abundance: -; d_gene: -; v_gene: TRBV28; len: 15; CDR3nt: TGTGCCACCCGAGGGGCAGGGATAGGAAATCAGCCCCAGCATTTT; CDR3aa: CATRGAGIGNQPQHF
j_gene: TRBJ1-4; abundance: -; d_gene: -; v_gene: TRBV20-1; len: 13; CDR3nt: TGCAGTGCGGACACAGGGTCCGGTGAAAAACTGTTTTTT; CDR3aa: CSADTGSGEKLFF
j_gene: TRBJ2-1; abundance: -; d_gene: TRBD1; v_gene: TRBV2; len: 14; CDR3nt: TGTGCCAGCAACCCCGGGACAGGGTTTGGAGAGCAGTTCTTC; CDR3aa: CASNPGTGFGEQFF
j_gene: TRBJ2-7; abundance: -; d_gene: TRBD1; v_gene: TRBV18; len: 14; CDR3nt: TGTGCCAGCTCACCAGGACAGGGGCGGATCGAGCAGTACTTC; CDR3aa: CASSPGQGRIEQYF
j_gene: TRBJ2-3; abundance: -; d_gene: TRBD1; v_gene: TRBV20-1; len: 14; CDR3nt: TGCAGTGCTCCCCCCCTGCAGGGGGCAGATACGCAGTATTTT; CDR3aa: CSAPPLQGADTQYF
j_gene: TRBJ2-1; abundance: -; d_gene: -; v_gene: TRBV4-2; len: 13; CDR3nt: TGTGCCAGCAGCCAAGTTCTGAAATTTGAGCAGTTCTTC; CDR3aa: CASSQVLKFEQFF
j_gene: TRBJ2-3; abundance: -; d_gene: -; v_gene: TRBV3-1; len: 11; CDR3nt: TGTGCCAGCAGCCATTTGGATACGCAGTATTTT; CDR3aa: CASSHLDTQYF
j_gene: TRBJ2-3; abundance: many; d_gene: -; v_gene: TRBV7-2; len: 14; CDR3nt: TGTGCCAGCAGCTTAGCGCTTAGCACAGATACGCAGTATTTT; CDR3aa: CASSLALSTDTQYF
j_gene: TRBJ1-1; abundance: -; d_gene: -; v_gene: TRBV6-2/TRBV6-3; len: 18; CDR3nt: TGTGCCAGCAGTTACGTTGGGGGCGCGGCTTCGATGAACACTGAAGCTTTCTTT; CDR3aa: CASSYVGGAASMNTEAFF
j_gene: TRBJ1-1; abundance: -; d_gene: -; v_gene: TRBV7-3; len: 13; CDR3nt: TGTGCCAGCAGCTCCTATTCAGGGTATCCGGCTTTCTTT; CDR3aa: CASSSYSGYPAFF
j_gene: TRBJ1-1; abundance: few; d_gene: -; v_gene: TRBV5-1; len: 16; CDR3nt: TGCGCCAGCAGCTTGGTTGGGGGGCTGACGAACACTGAAGCTTTCTTT; CDR3aa: CASSLVGGLTNTEAFF
j_gene: TRBJ1-1; abundance: -; d_gene: -; v_gene: TRBV7-6; len: 16; CDR3nt: TGTGCCAGCAGCTTGGGTCAGACAGGATCTTACACTGAAGCTTTCTTT; CDR3aa: CASSLGQTGSYTEAFF
j_gene: TRBJ2-4; abundance: -; d_gene: -; v_gene: TRBV28; len: 15; CDR3nt: TGTGCCAGCAGTTTGCGGGGACCAGCCAAAAACATTCAGTACTTC; CDR3aa: CASSLRGPAKNIQYF
j_gene: TRBJ1-3; abundance: -; d_gene: -; v_gene: TRBV5-4; len: 15; CDR3nt: TGTGCCAGCAGCCGGGATGGGGCCTTCGGAAACACCATATATTTT; CDR3aa: CASSRDGAFGNTIYF